The 10 T cell receptor beta chains reported below all come from one sample, sequenced in a study of blood T cell repertoires in COVID-19. The data were produced by immunoSEQ multiplex PCR, yet TCRdb's version contains in-frame clones alone and is incomplete. The table lists some 340,000 clones, around four fifths of them singletons, with roughly 3% in the top ten. Input material: peripheral blood. The receptors were gathered from a man aged 25 to 40 with active or convalescent COVID-19.

This clone appeared a single time. The CDR3 here is CASSVGLLGKLFF. DNA for the CDR3: TGTGCCAGCAGCGTCGGACTGCTTGGAAAACTGTTTTTT. The chain has TRBV5-4 and TRBJ1-4; D is uncertain. Germline V gene lookup returns CDR1 SGHNT and CDR2 YYREEE (reference sequence). V dropped 4 bases and J dropped 10 bases, with 14 bases sitting between them. This CDR3 has 13 residues. Variable domain in full (rest from reference TRBV5-4 and TRBJ1-4): ETGVTQSPTHLIKTRGQQVTLRCSSQSGHNTVSWYQQALGQGPQFIFQYYREEENGRGNFPPRFSGLQFPNYSSELNVNALELDDSALYLCASSVGLLGKLFFGSGTQLSVL.

The chain uses TRBV7-9 and TRBJ1-5; no reliable D call. V was trimmed by 4 bases and J by 4 bases, leaving 8 bases between them. Germline V gene data show CDR1 as SEHNR and CDR2 as FQNEAQ (reference sequence). CDR3 length: 13 amino acids. The CDR3 sequence is CASSYSPNQPQHF. In nucleotides, the CDR3 is TGTGCCAGCAGCTACAGCCCTAATCAGCCCCAGCATTTT.

V and J are TRBV5-6 and TRBJ2-3, with D possibly being TRBD1 (6 bases). The germline gives CDR1 SGHDT, CDR2 YYEEEE. This CDR3 has 14 residues. Trimming cost V 3 bases and J 8 bases, with 16 bases left between them. DNA for the CDR3: TGTGCCAGCAGCTGGACAGCCCTAAAGGGTACGCAGTATTTT. This gives the protein CASSWTALKGTQYF.

The gene calls are TRBV6-5 and TRBJ1-1; perhaps TRBD1 as D (6 bases). The CDR3 has 14 residues. The germline CDR1 and CDR2 sequences are MNHEY and SVGAGI. Deletions cut 0 bases from V and 7 bases from J, with 12 bases between. For the CDR3, the DNA is TGTGCCAGCAGTTACTCATCTGGGGGCCGTGAAGCTTTCTTT. This translates into CASSYSSGGREAFF.

For this clone: Other DNA sequences in this sample translate to the same CDR3. V gene TRBV5-1 combines with J gene TRBJ2-7; 8 bases match TRBD2. Germline-derived CDR1 and CDR2 are SGHRS and YFSETQ. The CDR3 is 14 residues long. J was trimmed by 4 bases and V by 0 bases; bases with no gene match: 3. This CDR3 is CASSLGGGSYEQYF. The CDR3 DNA sequence: TGCGCCAGCAGCTTGGGCGGGGGGTCGTACGAGCAGTACTTC. The full variable domain, in which reference TRBV5-1 and TRBJ2-7 provide the parts outside the CDR3, is KAGVTQTPRYLIKTRGQQVTLSCSPISGHRSVSWYQQTPGQGLQFLFEYFSETQRNKGNFPGRFSGRQFSNSRSEMNVSTLELGDSALYLCASSLGGGSYEQYFGPGTRLTVT.

The rearrangement links TRBV19 to TRBJ2-2; a weak D match, TRBD1 (5 bases). Germline V gene data show CDR1 as LNHDA and CDR2 as SQIVND (reference sequence). Trimming pared 4 bases from V and 4 bases from J, leaving 25 bases between. The CDR3 spans 19 residues. This CDR3 is CASSTIASKGPLGTGELFF. The CDR3 DNA follows: TGTGCCAGTAGTACGATAGCAAGCAAGGGGCCCCTAGGCACCGGGGAGCTGTTTTTT. The full variable domain, with the rest looked up from reference TRBV19 and TRBJ2-2, is DGGITQSPKYLFRKEGQNVTLSCEQNLNHDAMYWYRQDPGQGLRLIYYSQIVNDFQKGDIAEGYSVSREKKESFPLTVTSAQKNPTAFYLCASSTIASKGPLGTGELFFGEGSRLTVL.

The chain combines TRBV7-2 with TRBJ1-2; unclear D gene. The CDR3 extends over 15 amino acids. Trimming took off 3 bases at V and 3 bases at J, with 14 bases between the two ends. Germline loops: CDR1 SGHTA, CDR2 FQGNSA. The DNA of the CDR3 is TGTGCCAGCAGCTTGAGGGCGGCCGGGGACTATGGCTACACCTTC. Translating gives CASSLRAAGDYGYTF.

The V gene is TRBV24-1, the J gene TRBJ1-4; D not certain. Trimming left V 4 bases short and J 2 bases short, with 13 bases between. The CDR3 covers 16 residues. Germline V gives CDR1 KGHDR, CDR2 SFDVKD. CDR3 loop: CATSEGSLATNEKLFF. The CDR3 DNA reads as TGTGCCACCAGTGAGGGCAGCTTGGCCACTAATGAAAAACTGTTTTTT.

This chain connects TRBV10-2 to TRBJ2-7; 8 bases agree with TRBD2. This CDR3 has 13 amino acids. The germline V gene has CDR1 WSHSY and CDR2 SAAADI. V was pared by 8 bases and J by 1 base, with 4 bases of the junction left unmatched. CDR3 amino acids: CASSTSGSYEQYF. For the CDR3, the DNA is TGCGCCAGCTCTACTAGCGGTTCCTACGAGCAGTACTTC.

This chain connects TRBV5-1 to TRBJ1-5, with a tentative D call TRBD1 (6 bases). The CDR3 runs 18 residues. Germline-derived CDR1 and CDR2 are SGHRS and YFSETQ. V lost 1 base, J lost 8 bases, and 25 bases lay in between. Here the CDR3 DNA reads TGCGCCAGCAGCTTGAGGGCGGGTCCACAGGGAAGGGTCAAGCCCCAGCATTTT. Translation gives CASSLRAGPQGRVKPQHF. Complete variable domain (other parts from reference TRBV5-1 and TRBJ1-5): KAGVTQTPRYLIKTRGQQVTLSCSPISGHRSVSWYQQTPGQGLQFLFEYFSETQRNKGNFPGRFSGRQFSNSRSEMNVSTLELGDSALYLCASSLRAGPQGRVKPQHFGDGTRLSIL.